This T cell receptor beta chain was sequenced for a study of blood T cells in healthy people across ages. The authors ran a second PCR of about 6 to 11 cycles using a sample-barcoded 5' primer and a J-beta primer mix. TCRdb re-called the 5' RACE reads through MiXCR, storing one row per CDR3 protein. This table has about 1.4 million distinct CDR3 sequences, roughly 64% appearing once. Every donor gave ten milliliters of peripheral blood. CDR1 is MNHEY and CDR2 is SMNVEV in the germline V gene (reference sequence). The germline V and J ends were trimmed by 5 bases and 0 bases, with 13 bases remaining between them. The CDR3 has 15 amino acids.

Sequencing input: blood. The chain uses TRBV27 and TRBJ1-1; D is uncertain. The receptor comes from a young man in good health. CDR3 protein: CASSRTDVMNTEAFF. In nucleotides, the CDR3 is TGTGCCAGCAGTCGGACGGATGTTATGAACACTGAAGCTTTCTTT.